This T cell receptor (beta chain) was profiled in a study of blood T cell repertoires in COVID-19 (dated by TCRdb to 2018 to 2021). Regarding the complete study: The collaborator samples originated in the United States, Italy and Spain and spanned the acute and convalescent phases of COVID-19. Where available, HLA class I and class II types were obtained from metadata supplied by the sample provider rather than from assay-based typing. The sample metadata nearly always contained a de-identified subject ID, COVID-19 status, age in years and sex. The material from the prospective study consisted of cDNA or gDNA derived from T cells, B-cell-depleted T cells, or PBMCs. The samples were drawn from the first 160 participants of the ongoing ImmuneRACE study and from 1,254 subjects provided by 6 global collaborators. The repertoires were released in a freely available public database intended as a resource for research on the immune response to SARS-CoV-2. The dataset comprised deeply sampled blood TCRbeta repertoires from subjects exposed to, actively infected with, or recovered from COVID-19.

TCRbeta CDR3 regions were amplified from genomic DNA using the immunoSEQ Assay, a bias-controlled multiplex PCR. The paper's data handling went like this. The number of nucleated cells in each sample was estimated from the amplification of reference gene primers within the assay. To quantify the absolute abundance of each unique TCRbeta CDR3 rearrangement, sequence reads were collapsed and filtered. For each sample, productive Simpson clonality was calculated as the square root of Simpson's diversity index over productive rearrangements. TCRdb holds this immuneACCESS table with in-frame rearrangements only. Some clones are missing; in checked studies, unresolved V genes explain under half, and the rest has no known cause. V and J calls plus clone size are reproduced from that table; the DNA served to infer D and trimming. The sample table contains some 670,000 clones; only one count was recorded for just under 90% of them. The ten largest clones add up to under 0.3% of the sample.

A word on this clone: No antigen is known for it. It has no much larger one-base neighbor in the sample; base qualities were not kept.

Whole blood was collected in K2EDTA tubes by collaborating institutions according to the institutions' own protocols. For TCRbeta analysis, collaborators shipped samples in one of three forms: frozen whole blood, isolated PBMCs, or DNA extracted from either of those sample types. Overall results and qualifications from the work: The amount of clinical and demographic metadata varied by source and participant and was provided uncurated.

Trimming removed 4 bases from V and 2 bases from J, leaving 12 bases between the germline ends. The CDR1 and CDR2 encoded by the germline V gene are SNHLY and FYNNEI. From the cysteine up to the phenylalanine, the CDR3 has a length of 15 residues. Only CDR3 DNA is held: 45 bases, read in frame from base 1. The chain is encoded by TRBV2 joined to TRBJ1-5; D gene: possibly TRBD1, on 6 matching bases. Source material: peripheral blood. This TCR came from a woman aged 18-29 years with acute or convalescent COVID-19. The CDR3 protein: CASSGQGMGNQPQHF. The base sequence is TGTGCCAGCAGTGGTCAGGGGATGGGCAATCAGCCCCAGCATTTT.